Listed below are T cell receptor beta chains from one sample, sequenced in a study of T cell responses to AZD1222 COVID-19 vaccine. Libraries were prepared by immunoSEQ multiplex PCR; TCRdb keeps only in-frame clonotypes and omits some of them. The sample contains 250,000 or so clones, more than 85% of which appear only once. Sequencing was performed on peripheral blood, taken on day 0 of AZD1222 vaccination. Source of these receptors: an adult in good health. Each CDR3 is given with its conserved first and last residue. A D gene is named only where the DNA matches it firmly. Clone size is shown for a subset of rows, as once, few, many or a class of expanded clone.

D	J	size	V	CDR3	DNA
TRBD1	TRBJ1-4	-	TRBV18	CASSPRTGDGEKLFF	TGTGCCAGCTCACCCCGGACAGGGGACGGGGAAAAACTGTTTTTT
TRBD1	TRBJ1-2	-	TRBV7-6	CASSLNRGNYGYTF	TGTGCCAGCAGCTTAAACAGGGGAAACTATGGCTACACCTTC
TRBD1	TRBJ1-6	-	TRBV4-3	CASSQRGQAPLHF	TGCGCCAGCAGCCAAAGAGGACAGGCTCCCCTCCACTTT
TRBD1	TRBJ2-2	-	TRBV11-2	CASSPKADRGYTGELFF	TGTGCCAGCAGCCCAAAGGCGGACAGGGGGTACACCGGGGAGCTGTTTTTT
TRBD1	TRBJ1-2	few	TRBV19	CASSDKRTGNYGYTF	TGTGCCAGTAGTGACAAGAGGACAGGGAACTATGGCTACACCTTC
-	TRBJ1-1	-	TRBV4-3	CASSQDLSGRNTEAFF	TGCGCCAGCAGCCAAGATTTGTCAGGGAGAAACACTGAAGCTTTCTTT
-	TRBJ1-1	-	TRBV6-6	CASSYEGPITEAFF	TGTGCCAGCAGTTACGAGGGCCCGATTACTGAAGCTTTCTTT
-	TRBJ2-7	-	TRBV7-9	CASSFAQTALSSSYEQYF	TGTGCCAGCAGCTTCGCCCAGACTGCCCTTTCAAGCTCCTACGAGCAGTACTTC
-	TRBJ2-2	-	TRBV6-4	CASSKENTGELFF	TGTGCCAGCAGTAAAGAGAACACCGGGGAGCTGTTTTTT
-	TRBJ2-1	-	TRBV4-2	CASSHPEGPYNEQFF	TGTGCCAGCAGCCACCCGGAGGGTCCCTACAATGAGCAGTTCTTC
-	TRBJ1-1	-	TRBV19	CASSTIADTEAFF	TGTGCCAGTAGTACCATAGCCGACACCGAAGCTTTCTTT
-	TRBJ2-2	once	TRBV5-4	CASSSGLGGELFF	TGTGCCAGCAGCTCCGGACTGGGCGGGGAGCTGTTTTTT
-	TRBJ2-4	-	TRBV19	CASSTPRAVDKNIQYF	TGTGCCAGTAGTACGCCGCGGGCAGTTGACAAAAACATTCAGTACTTC
-	TRBJ2-3	-	TRBV3-1/TRBV3-2	CASSQVRDTQYF	TGTGCCAGCAGCCAAGTCCGAGATACGCAGTATTTT
-	TRBJ1-2	-	TRBV6-6	CASSYPGPIGPYGYTF	TGTGCCAGCAGTTACCCCGGTCCCATTGGGCCATATGGCTACACCTTC
TRBD1	TRBJ1-1	-	TRBV9	CASSGTGTMAEAFF	TGTGCCAGCAGTGGGACAGGAACGATGGCTGAAGCTTTCTTT
-	TRBJ2-1	-	TRBV19	CASSPDSSYNEQFF	TGTGCCAGTAGCCCTGACAGCTCCTACAATGAGCAGTTCTTC
-	TRBJ1-2	-	TRBV2	CASRTQGWGYTF	TGTGCCAGCAGGACACAGGGTTGGGGCTACACCTTC
TRBD2	TRBJ2-2	-	TRBV4-1	CASSPRTSGSTGELFF	TGCGCCAGCAGCCCCCGGACTAGCGGGAGCACCGGGGAGCTGTTTTTT
-	TRBJ2-3	-	TRBV3-1/TRBV3-2	CASSSNIGYPSTDTQYF	TGTGCCAGCAGCTCTAACATAGGGTACCCTAGCACAGATACGCAGTATTTT
-	TRBJ2-1	-	TRBV5-4	CASSLGGRVNEQFF	TGTGCCAGCAGCTTGGGAGGGCGGGTCAATGAGCAGTTCTTC
TRBD1	TRBJ1-6	-	TRBV7-9	CASSPGGLRSPLHF	TGTGCCAGCAGCCCAGGGGGTTTAAGATCACCCCTCCACTTT
TRBD1	TRBJ2-3	-	TRBV29-1	CSVRPGQGDTDTQYF	TGCAGCGTCAGACCAGGACAGGGGGATACAGATACGCAGTATTTT
TRBD1	TRBJ2-5	-	TRBV7-9	CASSNPGQGQETQYF	TGTGCCAGCAGCAACCCGGGACAGGGCCAAGAGACCCAGTACTTC
-	TRBJ2-7	once	TRBV18	CASSPPGLSYEQYF	TGTGCCAGCTCACCTCCGGGTCTCTCCTACGAGCAGTACTTC
TRBD1	TRBJ1-2	-	TRBV28	CASSTGTGTPYGYTF	TGTGCCAGCAGTACCGGGACAGGAACCCCTTATGGCTACACCTTC
-	TRBJ2-7	-	TRBV5-1	CASSFGGHTYEQYF	TGCGCCAGCAGCTTCGGGGGACATACCTACGAGCAGTACTTC
-	TRBJ1-4	-	TRBV7-2	CASSSRRIGEKLFF	TGTGCCAGCAGCTCCCGGAGGATTGGAGAAAAACTGTTTTTT
-	TRBJ2-7	-	TRBV11-1	CASSKLQGKNEQYF	TGTGCCAGCAGTAAACTACAGGGTAAAAACGAGCAGTACTTC
-	TRBJ2-1	-	TRBV27	CASRPIAASYNEQFF	TGTGCCAGCAGACCAATAGCGGCCTCCTACAATGAGCAGTTCTTC
TRBD2	TRBJ2-1	once	TRBV20-1	CSARPGLVGFF	TGCAGTGCTAGACCGGGACTAGTGGGCTTCTTC
TRBD1	TRBJ2-2	once	TRBV25-1	CASGPGQGNTGELFF	TGTGCCAGCGGACCGGGACAGGGCAACACCGGGGAGCTGTTTTTT